The clone carrying this T cell receptor (beta chain) was counted only a few times. V lost 6 bases to trimming and J lost 0 bases; unmatched junction nucleotides: 10. CDR1 SGHAT and CDR2 FQDESV come from the germline V gene (reference sequence). The CDR3 has 18 residues. Reverse transcribing all isolated RNA meant expressed TCRB transcripts were sequenced. About 3.57 million reads per sample on average were obtained from naive, central memory and regulatory T cell samples. The assay was immunoSEQ multiplex PCR, and TCRdb's table has in-frame clones only and misses some. The data hold 680,000 or so clones, with around 16% observed a single time. This entry is derived from a study of beta chain features in type 1 diabetes.

The receptor comes from a young man in good health. The sequenced material came from naive CD4+ T cells from blood. The chain couples TRBV11-1 to TRBJ2-6, with 8 nucleotides matching TRBD1. The CDR3 DNA follows: TGTGCCAGCAGGCCCGGGACAGGCTCTTCCTCTGGGGCCAACGTCCTGACTTTC. This gives the protein CASRPGTGSSSGANVLTF.